The rows below give T cell receptor beta chains drawn from one sample of a study of T cell responses to AZD1222 COVID-19 vaccine. Produced via immunoSEQ multiplex PCR; TCRdb's table is partial and in-frame only. Among under 110,000 clones, about nine tenths were seen once, and the ten largest hold around 1.3%. Source: peripheral blood, taken on day 0 of AZD1222 vaccination. The source is an adult in good health. Both conserved end residues are part of each CDR3.

cdr3_aa: CASSLEGAPTYGYTF
j_call: TRBJ1-2
cdr3_length: 15
v_call: TRBV5-1

cdr3_aa: CASSPGPARYEQYF
j_call: TRBJ2-7
cdr3_length: 14
v_call: TRBV18

cdr3_aa: CASSLRGADQPQHF
j_call: TRBJ1-5
cdr3_length: 14
v_call: TRBV7-8

cdr3_aa: CASSQSGTSPEAFF
j_call: TRBJ1-1
cdr3_length: 14
v_call: TRBV4-2

cdr3_aa: CASSQEVGKNTEAFF
j_call: TRBJ1-1
cdr3_length: 15
v_call: TRBV4-2

cdr3_aa: CASGGQRNSPLHF
j_call: TRBJ1-6
cdr3_length: 13
v_call: TRBV27

cdr3_aa: CASSPAGGNQPQHF
j_call: TRBJ1-5
cdr3_length: 14
v_call: TRBV18

cdr3_aa: CASSSDRENQPQHF
j_call: TRBJ1-5
cdr3_length: 14
v_call: TRBV6-5

cdr3_aa: CASSQDWQGGSPLHF
j_call: TRBJ1-6
cdr3_length: 15
v_call: TRBV4-1

cdr3_aa: CASSVVADTQYF
j_call: TRBJ2-3
cdr3_length: 12
v_call: TRBV9

cdr3_aa: CASSRQGDNSPLHF
j_call: TRBJ1-6
cdr3_length: 14
v_call: TRBV6-5

cdr3_aa: CASSSLAGGPGELFF
j_call: TRBJ2-2
cdr3_length: 15
v_call: TRBV13

cdr3_aa: CASSLDGGNTEAFF
j_call: TRBJ1-1
cdr3_length: 14
v_call: TRBV5-1

cdr3_aa: CASTQTSGEGSPLHF
j_call: TRBJ1-6
cdr3_length: 15
v_call: TRBV6-5

cdr3_aa: CASSVGRDRGGLGYGYTF
j_call: TRBJ1-2
cdr3_length: 18
v_call: TRBV2

cdr3_aa: CASSTGTGANQPQHF
j_call: TRBJ1-5
cdr3_length: 15
v_call: TRBV27

cdr3_aa: CASSLSLAGLSYEQYF
j_call: TRBJ2-7
cdr3_length: 16
v_call: TRBV11-2

cdr3_aa: CASSSGTLNIQYF
j_call: TRBJ2-4
cdr3_length: 13
v_call: TRBV27

cdr3_aa: CASSPTGENTEAFF
j_call: TRBJ1-1
cdr3_length: 14
v_call: TRBV9

cdr3_aa: CASSPGTVNYGYTF
j_call: TRBJ1-2
cdr3_length: 14
v_call: TRBV5-4

cdr3_aa: CASSLDGRGLLSYTF
j_call: TRBJ1-2
cdr3_length: 15
v_call: TRBV5-1

cdr3_aa: CASSPWSGANVLTF
j_call: TRBJ2-6
cdr3_length: 14
v_call: TRBV27

cdr3_aa: CASSLFEQFF
j_call: TRBJ2-1
cdr3_length: 10
v_call: TRBV7-9

cdr3_aa: CASSSFGRTSGANVLTF
j_call: TRBJ2-6
cdr3_length: 17
v_call: TRBV7-9

cdr3_aa: CASAGRVNQPQHF
j_call: TRBJ1-5
cdr3_length: 13
v_call: TRBV6-5

cdr3_aa: CASSEFSGGDNEQFF
j_call: TRBJ2-1
cdr3_length: 15
v_call: TRBV25-1

cdr3_aa: CASSNRASPLHF
j_call: TRBJ1-6
cdr3_length: 12
v_call: TRBV12-3/TRBV12-4

cdr3_aa: CASRLGNSGTQYF
j_call: TRBJ2-5
cdr3_length: 13
v_call: TRBV27

cdr3_aa: CAISELLVGDRAYEQYF
j_call: TRBJ2-7
cdr3_length: 17
v_call: TRBV10-3

cdr3_aa: CASSVGSSDEQYF
j_call: TRBJ2-7
cdr3_length: 13
v_call: TRBV9

cdr3_aa: CATSGAGDTGELFF
j_call: TRBJ2-2
cdr3_length: 14
v_call: TRBV15

cdr3_aa: CASSLVRNQPQHF
j_call: TRBJ1-5
cdr3_length: 13
v_call: TRBV6-5

cdr3_aa: CASNSGETQYF
j_call: TRBJ2-5
cdr3_length: 11
v_call: TRBV6-5

cdr3_aa: CASSFGTVNEKLFF
j_call: TRBJ1-4
cdr3_length: 14
v_call: TRBV11-2

cdr3_aa: CASSQAQRGGQETQYF
j_call: TRBJ2-5
cdr3_length: 16
v_call: TRBV4-1

cdr3_aa: CASSPQSGTEAGEKLFF
j_call: TRBJ1-4
cdr3_length: 17
v_call: TRBV7-2

cdr3_aa: CASSLVSSGGFNEQFF
j_call: TRBJ2-1
cdr3_length: 16
v_call: TRBV5-1

cdr3_aa: CASSHTGRDGTTGELFF
j_call: TRBJ2-2
cdr3_length: 17
v_call: TRBV19

cdr3_aa: CASSVANPDEKLFF
j_call: TRBJ1-4
cdr3_length: 14
v_call: TRBV5-1

cdr3_aa: CASSRGGATNEKLFF
j_call: TRBJ1-4
cdr3_length: 15
v_call: TRBV4-1

cdr3_aa: CASSPGQGVYGYTF
j_call: TRBJ1-2
cdr3_length: 14
v_call: TRBV11-2

cdr3_aa: CASSYGAGSPLHF
j_call: TRBJ1-6
cdr3_length: 13
v_call: TRBV27

cdr3_aa: CASSGSDTVDTEAFF
j_call: TRBJ1-1
cdr3_length: 15
v_call: TRBV9

cdr3_aa: CASSPGTADNEKLFF
j_call: TRBJ1-4
cdr3_length: 15
v_call: TRBV5-4

cdr3_aa: CASSFTRGSNQPQHF
j_call: TRBJ1-5
cdr3_length: 15
v_call: TRBV27

cdr3_aa: CASDGTGPLSNEQFF
j_call: TRBJ2-1
cdr3_length: 15
v_call: TRBV2

cdr3_aa: CASSQVAPYSNQPQHF
j_call: TRBJ1-5
cdr3_length: 16
v_call: TRBV4-1

cdr3_aa: CASSLLAGGHNEQFF
j_call: TRBJ2-1
cdr3_length: 15
v_call: TRBV11-2

cdr3_aa: CASSAGQGPLEQYF
j_call: TRBJ2-7
cdr3_length: 14
v_call: TRBV27

cdr3_aa: CATTPTGVGTEAFF
j_call: TRBJ1-1
cdr3_length: 14
v_call: TRBV27

cdr3_aa: CASSSQRGSNEQYF
j_call: TRBJ2-7
cdr3_length: 14
v_call: TRBV5-1

cdr3_aa: CASSFGGTNTGELFF
j_call: TRBJ2-2
cdr3_length: 15
v_call: TRBV27

cdr3_aa: CASSPRDSSMNTEAFF
j_call: TRBJ1-1
cdr3_length: 16
v_call: TRBV5-1

cdr3_aa: CASSETGNTEAFF
j_call: TRBJ1-1
cdr3_length: 13
v_call: TRBV6-1

cdr3_aa: CASGTENEKLFF
j_call: TRBJ1-4
cdr3_length: 12
v_call: TRBV2

cdr3_aa: CASSDWGGEKGYTF
j_call: TRBJ1-2
cdr3_length: 14
v_call: TRBV2